These T cell receptor beta chains were read from a single sample in a study of graft-versus-host responses after intestinal transplantation. The antigens of these receptors remain unknown. Clones were sequenced by immunoSEQ multiplex PCR, and TCRdb holds only the in-frame ones, with some missing. The profile shows approximately 89,000 clones, roughly 93% of them singletons. This specimen consisted of unstimulated CD8+ T cells sorted from spleen or lymph node cells, obtained before transplant. The receptor set was obtained from a human donor who was the organ donor for an intestinal transplant. The CDR3 runs from the conserved cysteine through the conserved F or W.

TRBV5-6	TRBJ2-3	CASSLGTGGVADTQYF
TRBV4-2	TRBJ1-1	CASGRGFTEAFF
TRBV11-3	TRBJ1-2	CASSHGTSYTF
TRBV2	TRBJ1-1	CASGRGGENTEAFF
TRBV7-6	TRBJ1-1	CASSVGSLLMNTEAFF
TRBV5-4	TRBJ2-7	CASSAGQGAYEQYF
TRBV4-1	TRBJ2-3	CASSQGRLGTSGTDTQYF
TRBV6-5	TRBJ2-1	CASSYRPSGGNEQFF
TRBV7-6	TRBJ1-1	CASSLGTPDSLSTEAFF
TRBV14	TRBJ1-1	CASSQAGGPEAFF
TRBV4-3	TRBJ2-2	CASSQPPGGELFF
TRBV28	TRBJ2-1	CASSSGTGYQIEQFF
TRBV7-2	TRBJ1-5	CASSPTGGQYSQPQHF
TRBV18	TRBJ1-3	CASSPSPRGSGNTIYF
TRBV11-2	TRBJ2-3	CASSLAVSASGTDTQYF
TRBV19	TRBJ1-1	CASTEDGRNTEAFF
TRBV15	TRBJ2-5	CATSRAGYQETQYF
TRBV11-3	TRBJ2-2	CASSEITSGYGELFF
TRBV7-8	TRBJ2-5	CASSLAGQGARETQYF
TRBV27	TRBJ1-5	CASSPFGVLSPYSNQPQHF
TRBV7-9	TRBJ1-1	CASSLHPGLNTEAFF
TRBV11-1	TRBJ1-1	CASSPGQGLAFF
TRBV9	TRBJ2-5	CASSRSGETQYF
TRBV10-3	TRBJ2-7	CAMGSDRDYEQYF
TRBV7-2	TRBJ1-6	CASSLPFLGGHNSPLHF
TRBV7-2	TRBJ1-2	CASSPRGGLGYGYTF
TRBV5-4	TRBJ2-7	CASSRDRGPGPYEQYF
TRBV15	TRBJ2-7	CATSRDLRTSPYEQYF
TRBV11-3	TRBJ2-7	CASSPSATYEQYF
TRBV7-9	TRBJ2-7	CASSSGLYSYEQYF
TRBV30	TRBJ2-1	CAWSGGQGNEQFF
TRBV9	TRBJ2-5	CASSPPTSGDGKTQYF
TRBV2	TRBJ1-5	CASSPGVGSWPQHF
TRBV20-1	TRBJ1-6	CSARSVRALHF
TRBV5-8	TRBJ2-5	CASSPGLAGGPVQETQYF
TRBV2	TRBJ2-1	CASRGIGWNEQFF
TRBV7-3	-	CASSLTPSGIYEQYF
TRBV7-9	TRBJ2-5	CASSQDRALAGYRKTQYF
TRBV5-6	TRBJ2-2	CASSPLQRELVGELFF
TRBV7-2	TRBJ2-5	CASSLDGGGVETQYF
TRBV9	TRBJ2-5	CASSPLTVPQETQYF
TRBV28	TRBJ2-7	CASSFWLAVSYEQYF
TRBV19	TRBJ2-7	CASSIGGAPYEQYF
TRBV29-1	TRBJ2-7	CSVEKGVGYEQYF